The clone carrying this T cell receptor beta chain occurred many times. The CDR3 contains 16 residues. Trimming pared 4 bases from V and 7 bases from J, leaving 21 bases between. CDR1 SGHRS and CDR2 YFSETQ come from the germline V gene. Every sequencing run generated in excess of 160 million TCR-beta sequences. These sequences covered 15-18 subjects. TCRdb processed the 5' RACE reads anew with MiXCR; each CDR3 protein has one entry. Among 43,000 or so distinct CDR3 sequences, about 13% were seen once, and the ten largest hold over 10%. These data are taken from a study of neurological immune-mediated disorders. Time point given: longitudinal time-point 3.

The clonotype comes from a man younger than 45 in good health. The genes are TRBV5-1 and TRBJ1-3; possibly TRBD1 for D (6 bases). The specimen sequenced was PBMCs. This CDR3 reads CASSPEGGHLSNTIYF. Written as DNA, the CDR3 is TGCGCCAGCAGCCCGGAGGGGGGGCATCTGAGTAACACCATATATTTT.